These 2 T cell receptor beta chains originate from one sample sequenced in a study of blood T cell repertoires in COVID-19. Assay: immunoSEQ multiplex PCR; the TCRdb copy retains only in-frame clones and omits some. The repertoire holds 95,000 to 100,000 clones, 85% seen once, with 1.5% to 2% in the top ten. Sample: peripheral blood. Receptor source: a woman between 70 and 85 years old with active or convalescent COVID-19.

The rearrangement uses TRBV5-1 and TRBJ2-2; maybe TRBD1 (6 bases). The V end was cut by 2 bases, the J end by 2 bases, with 13 bases between. This CDR3 has 16 residues. Germline CDR1 SGHRS, CDR2 YFSETQ. In DNA form, the CDR3 reads TGCGCCAGCAGCTTACAGGGCCTGGGAAACACCGGGGAGCTGTTTTTT. This sequence encodes CASSLQGLGNTGELFF. Based on the CDR3 plus reference TRBV5-1 and TRBJ2-2, the full variable domain is KAGVTQTPRYLIKTRGQQVTLSCSPISGHRSVSWYQQTPGQGLQFLFEYFSETQRNKGNFPGRFSGRQFSNSRSEMNVSTLELGDSALYLCASSLQGLGNTGELFFGEGSRLTVL.

This clone has a count of ten or more. This chain links TRBV11-3 with TRBJ2-7, with TRBD1 as a possible D gene (6 bases). CDR3 length: 12 residues. V was pared by 6 bases and J by 0 bases, with 6 bases between. Looked up from germline, CDR1 is SGHNT and CDR2 is YENEEA. The CDR3 sequence: CASRDSSYEQYF. The CDR3 coding sequence is TGTGCCAGCAGGGACAGCTCCTACGAGCAGTACTTC.